The rows below give T cell receptor beta chains drawn from one sample of a study of blood T cell repertoires in COVID-19. Clones were read by immunoSEQ multiplex PCR, and TCRdb kept only the in-frame ones, dropping some. In the table there are about 76,000 clones, 86% of which are singletons. Sequenced: peripheral blood. These receptors all come from a human donor in a cohort sampled during active COVID-19. The CDR3 runs from the conserved cysteine through the conserved F or W. The order of the fields is J gene, CDR3 length, V gene, D gene, clone size, CDR3 protein, CDR3 DNA. A D gene is named only where the DNA matches it firmly. A clone size is listed for some rows: how often the clone was seen (once, few, many), or a class if it is expanded.

J: TRBJ2-1; length: 15; V: TRBV11-3; D: TRBD2; size: NA; CDR3: CASSSPRGVPWEQFF; DNA: TGTGCCAGCAGCTCCCCCCGGGGGGTACCGTGGGAGCAGTTCTTC
J: TRBJ2-7; length: 15; V: TRBV9; D: TRBD2; size: NA; CDR3: CASSVGVSGSYEQYF; DNA: TGTGCCAGCAGCGTAGGGGTTAGCGGGAGCTACGAGCAGTACTTC
J: TRBJ1-6; length: 15; V: TRBV3-1/TRBV3-2; D: NA; size: few; CDR3: CASSPRWENNSPLHF; DNA: TGTGCCAGCAGCCCCCGGTGGGAGAATAATTCACCCCTCCACTTT
J: TRBJ1-2; length: 16; V: TRBV19; D: TRBD1; size: NA; CDR3: CASSISTRDSLGGYTF; DNA: TGTGCCAGTAGTATTTCGACCCGGGACAGTCTTGGTGGCTACACCTTC
J: TRBJ1-3; length: 16; V: TRBV5-1; D: NA; size: once; CDR3: CASSSSLGASGNTIYF; DNA: TGCGCCAGCAGCTCAAGTTTAGGGGCCTCTGGAAACACCATATATTTT
J: TRBJ2-5; length: 14; V: TRBV7-6; D: TRBD1; size: once; CDR3: CASSYRQGYETQYF; DNA: TGTGCCAGCAGCTACCGACAGGGCTATGAGACCCAGTACTTC
J: TRBJ2-5; length: 18; V: TRBV7-8; D: TRBD2; size: NA; CDR3: CASRLGLAGGPRGETQYF; DNA: TGTGCCAGCAGACTGGGACTAGCGGGAGGGCCGAGGGGAGAGACCCAGTACTTC
J: TRBJ2-7; length: 16; V: TRBV4-2; D: TRBD2; size: NA; CDR3: CASSLQRGLAAYEQYF; DNA: TGTGCCAGCAGCCTACAAAGAGGACTAGCGGCTTACGAGCAGTACTTC
J: TRBJ1-2; length: 14; V: TRBV12-5; D: TRBD1; size: NA; CDR3: CASGGGQGNYGYTF; DNA: TGTGCTAGTGGAGGGGGACAGGGAAACTATGGCTACACCTTC
J: TRBJ2-7; length: 15; V: TRBV6-5; D: NA; size: NA; CDR3: CASGPGGTGAYEQYF; DNA: TGTGCCAGCGGTCCTGGCGGGACGGGGGCCTACGAGCAGTACTTC
J: TRBJ2-7; length: 15; V: TRBV9; D: NA; size: NA; CDR3: CASSVAIQGNYEQYF; DNA: TGTGCCAGCAGCGTAGCGATACAGGGTAACTACGAGCAGTACTTC
J: TRBJ2-1; length: 16; V: TRBV2; D: TRBD2; size: NA; CDR3: CASSERLAGDYNEQFF; DNA: TGTGCCAGCAGCGAACGTCTAGCGGGAGATTACAATGAGCAGTTCTTC